The clone carrying this T cell receptor (beta chain) was counted ten times or more. Its target is not known. These data belong to a study of metastatic and nonmetastatic thyroid tumors. Study summary: Repertoire comparisons spanned blood and tumor or nodule tissue from malignant and benign thyroid patients.

Using MiXCR, TCRdb reanalyzed the PCR reads. Found here are tens of thousands of clones, 15% to 20% of them singletons; the top ten hold 8% to 11%. V was pared by 1 base and J by 5 bases, with 16 bases of the junction left unmatched. There are 18 residues in the CDR3. The V gene's germline CDR1 is KGHSH and CDR2 LQKENI. Study-wide findings and caveats: Reports indicated that malignant thyroid tumors showed significantly higher TCR beta diversity than benign nodules did, in blood and tumor.

Ahead of thyroid surgery, no patient had received treatment of any kind. This receptor was taken from a female donor with papillary thyroid cancer or a benign thyroid nodule (not recorded which). Some clones in this sample may be carry-over from other donors' samples. The J gene is TRBJ2-5, the V gene TRBV18, with 7 bases aligning to TRBD2. Sequencing input: blood. The chain's CDR3 is CASSPRVVGRGSLETQYF. The CDR3 DNA sequence: TGTGCCAGCTCACCACGGGTCGTAGGGAGGGGATCTTTGGAGACCCAGTACTTC. Variable domain in full (rest from reference TRBV18 and TRBJ2-5): NAGVMQNPRHLVRRRGQEARLRCSPMKGHSHVYWYRQLPEEGLKFMVYLQKENIIDESGMPKERFSAEFPKEGPSILRIQQVVRGDSAAYFCASSPRVVGRGSLETQYFGPGTRLLVL.